These 3 T cell receptor beta chains were all obtained from the same sample, sequenced in a study of cytomegalovirus exposure and HLA in healthy donors. The PCR made use of 60 Vbeta and 13 Jbeta primers. Method: immunoSEQ multiplex PCR; TCRdb's copy keeps in-frame clones and lacks some. The table records under 250,000 clones, approximately 81% of them present only once. Sample: PBMCs. These receptors were collected from a girl aged 2 to 10 in good health and CMV-seronegative.

The chain combines TRBV7-2 with TRBJ2-5; 10 positions agree with TRBD1. V trimming: 5 bases; J trimming: 1 base; junction bases outside the gene matches: 13. Germline V gene data show CDR1 as SGHTA and CDR2 as FQGNSA. CDR3 length: 18 residues. The CDR3 DNA follows: TGTGCCAGCAGCCCCCGGCGGCCCGGACAGGGGGGCCAAGAGACCCAGTACTTC. Translating gives CASSPRRPGQGGQETQYF.

J is TRBJ2-7 and V is TRBV19; TRBD2 aligns across 12 bases. CDR3 size: 15 residues. The junction had 4 bases not matched to a gene; V was cut back by 6 bases and J by 1 base. Germline assignment: CDR1 LNHDA and CDR2 SQIVND (reference sequence). CDR3 coding DNA: TGTGCCAGTAGGCCGGGGACTAGCGGGTCCTACGAGCAGTACTTC. Translated, it gives CASRPGTSGSYEQYF.

The J gene is TRBJ2-7, the V gene TRBV10-2; D unresolved. Per the germline V gene, CDR1 is WSHSY and CDR2 is SAAADI. This CDR3 has 11 residues. Trimming took 5 bases from V and 3 from J, leaving 5 bases between them. In nucleotides, the CDR3 is TGCGCCAGCAGTCCAAACTACGAGCAGTACTTC. Amino acid sequence: CASSPNYEQYF.